A single sample is the source of the 13 T cell receptor beta chains below, sequenced in a study of cytomegalovirus exposure and HLA in healthy donors. 60 Vbeta and 13 Jbeta primers were used in PCR. The protocol was immunoSEQ multiplex PCR, while the TCRdb copy is restricted to in-frame clones and leaves out a portion. This table holds roughly 140,000 clones, about 84% found once. Sequencing was carried out using PBMCs. These receptors all stem from a woman aged 40 to 50 in good health and CMV-seropositive.

V usage is TRBV18 and J usage is TRBJ1-2, with 9 bases aligning to TRBD1. This CDR3 region has 15 residues. V shed 6 bases, J shed 6 bases, and the junction held 11 bases outside the gene matches. Germline values: CDR1 KGHSH, CDR2 LQKENI. CDR3 in amino acids: CASSRTGGSYDGYTF. CDR3 coding DNA: TGTGCCAGCTCGCGAACAGGGGGCTCCTATGATGGCTACACCTTC. Together with reference TRBV18 and TRBJ1-2, the CDR3 gives the full variable domain: NAGVMQNPRHLVRRRGQEARLRCSPMKGHSHVYWYRQLPEEGLKFMVYLQKENIIDESGMPKERFSAEFPKEGPSILRIQQVVRGDSAAYFCASSRTGGSYDGYTFGSGTRLTVV.

The rearrangement links TRBV6-6 to TRBJ2-7, with a possible D match to TRBD1 (6 bases). Per germline, CDR1 MNHNY and CDR2 SVGAGI (reference sequence). V lost 5 bases and J lost 3, with 14 bases in between. The CDR3 sequence is 14 residues long. The DNA for the CDR3 is TGTGCCAGCAGTGCAGGGGCCGTCTTCTACGAGCAGTACTTC. Encoded protein: CASSAGAVFYEQYF.

The chain joins TRBV28 to TRBJ2-5; 9 bases are a match to TRBD1. Germline CDR1 MDHEN, CDR2 SYDVKM. This CDR3 comprises 15 residues. The trim removed 5 bases at V and 5 bases at J, leaving 9 bases unmatched. In nucleotides, the CDR3 is TGTGCCAGCAGTCCGCGGACAGGGGCCGTCGAGACCCAGTACTTC. Its translation: CASSPRTGAVETQYF.

This clone was detected only a few times. The V call is TRBV5-1, the J call TRBJ2-1, with 9 positions matching TRBD2. The CDR3 covers 16 residues. CDR1 SGHRS and CDR2 YFSETQ come from the germline V gene. V lost 4 bases and J lost 6; bases outside the gene matches: 11. The DNA for the CDR3 is TGCGCCAGCAGCCCCCCTTTCGCGGGAGGGCTCAATGAGCAGTTCTTC. It codes for CASSPPFAGGLNEQFF.

This clone was recorded only once. The chain uses TRBV7-2 and TRBJ2-2; tentatively, D is TRBD2 (6 bases). CDR1 SGHTA and CDR2 FQGNSA come from the germline V gene. The CDR3 contains 16 residues. Trimming pared 5 bases from V and 5 bases from J, leaving 18 bases between. This CDR3 is CASSTRGSRGTGELFF. In DNA, the CDR3 is TGTGCCAGCAGCACGAGAGGATCCCGGGGGACCGGGGAGCTGTTTTTT.

The chain employs TRBV14 and TRBJ2-1; D possibly corresponds to TRBD2 (5 bases). This CDR3 is built from 12 residues. Germline V CDR1 and CDR2: SGHDN, FVKESK. V was pared by 1 base and J by 10 bases, with 8 bases between. The DNA for the CDR3 is TGTGCCAGCAGCCAAGGGACGGGAGAGCAGTTCTTC. Translated: CASSQGTGEQFF.

The chain has TRBV18 and TRBJ2-3; the D is unclear. Per the germline V gene, CDR1 is KGHSH and CDR2 is LQKENI. The CDR3 has 14 residues. Between the trimmed V and J ends, which lost 3 bases and 2 bases, there was a span of 9 bases. The CDR3 DNA follows: TGTGCCAGCTCACCCGTGGCGGACACAGATACGCAGTATTTT. The encoded protein is CASSPVADTDTQYF. The full variable domain, in which reference TRBV18 and TRBJ2-3 provide the parts outside the CDR3, is NAGVMQNPRHLVRRRGQEARLRCSPMKGHSHVYWYRQLPEEGLKFMVYLQKENIIDESGMPKERFSAEFPKEGPSILRIQQVVRGDSAAYFCASSPVADTDTQYFGPGTRLTVL.

The V and J genes are TRBV19 and TRBJ2-6; D remains ambiguous. With 6 bases removed from V and 0 bases from J, the gap between germline ends came to 12 bases. Germline values: CDR1 LNHDA, CDR2 SQIVND (reference sequence). The CDR3 is made up of 16 amino acids. The CDR3, as DNA: TGTGCCAGTAGCAAACTGGAGACCTCTGGGGCCAACGTCCTGACTTTC. It is translated as CASSKLETSGANVLTF.

This sequence joins TRBV11-2 and TRBJ2-5; D unresolved. V shed 3 bases and J shed 0 bases, with 8 bases lying between them. The CDR3 runs to 14 residues. Germline CDR1 SGHAT, CDR2 FQNNGV. The CDR3 nucleotides read TGTGCCAGCAGCTTTGCCGGGTACCAAGAGACCCAGTACTTC. It encodes CASSFAGYQETQYF.

This clone showed up just a few times. The chain recombines TRBV5-5 with TRBJ1-4; D gene uncertain. The CDR3 covers 15 residues. In germline, CDR1 is SGHKS, CDR2 YYEKEE (reference sequence). Between the trimmed V and J ends, which lost 0 bases and 3 bases, there was a span of 9 bases. CDR3 in amino acids: CASSLDGGSNEKLFF. The CDR3, as DNA: TGTGCCAGCAGCTTGGACGGCGGATCTAATGAAAAACTGTTTTTT.

Regarding this clone: Other DNA sequences of this sample code for an identical CDR3. This chain uses TRBV27 with TRBJ2-5; tentative D call: TRBD2 (5 bases). V was trimmed by 6 bases and J by 9 bases, leaving 23 bases between them. Germline V lookup: CDR1 MNHEY, CDR2 SMNVEV (reference sequence). The CDR3 is made up of 15 amino acids. The DNA for the CDR3 is TGTGCCAGCAGAGTGGGCAGAGGAGGAGTATCGGCCCAGTACTTC. Translation gives CASRVGRGGVSAQYF.

This clone has just a few counts. V and J are TRBV5-6 and TRBJ1-2, with unresolved D. Germline-derived CDR1 and CDR2 are SGHDT and YYEEEE. Trimming removed 0 bases at V and 0 bases at J, with 9 bases between. The CDR3 is 15 amino acids. CDR3 loop: CASSLVGLSNYGYTF. In DNA form, the CDR3 reads TGTGCCAGCAGCTTGGTTGGCCTTTCTAACTATGGCTACACCTTC.

The J gene is TRBJ1-6, the V gene TRBV6-1; possibly TRBD1 for D (6 bases). The length of the CDR3 is 13 residues. V lost 1 base to trimming and J lost 11 bases, with 9 bases between them. Germline V lookup: CDR1 MNHNS, CDR2 SASEGT. The CDR3 sequence: CASSEVTGTPLHF. As DNA, the CDR3 is TGTGCCAGCAGTGAAGTAACAGGGACACCCCTCCACTTT.